Listed below are T cell receptor beta chains from one sample, sequenced in a study of cytomegalovirus exposure and HLA in healthy donors. TCRdb keeps only in-frame clones here, not all; method: immunoSEQ multiplex PCR. The sample lists more than 150,000 clones, roughly four fifths seen once, with around 1.5% in the top ten. Input material: PBMCs. The receptors come from a man in his late teens or twenties in good health and CMV-seronegative. CDR3s include the opening cysteine and the closing phenylalanine or tryptophan.

TRBV5-1	TRBJ2-5	CASSLGQAQETQYF
TRBV6-5	TRBJ1-4	CASSLGGREKLFF
TRBV7-9	TRBJ1-2	CASSLDRGTNYGYTF
TRBV6-1	TRBJ2-5	CASSAGGRVQETQYF
TRBV7-8	TRBJ2-1	CASSLPLSSHNEQFF
TRBV7-6	TRBJ2-3	CASSVGQGASDTQYF
TRBV2	TRBJ2-7	CASSVTFTYYEQYF
TRBV9	TRBJ1-6	CASSASGNSPLHF
TRBV13	TRBJ2-7	CASSLDHRRSGSREQYF
TRBV2	TRBJ2-6	CASWHRGRGGANVLTF
TRBV4-1	TRBJ1-2	CASSQDGGRVDYGYTF
TRBV5-4	TRBJ2-1	CASRAWGAYNEQFF
TRBV27	TRBJ1-2	CASSLSERGHYGYTF
TRBV5-1	TRBJ2-1	CASSIQTGTGKINEQFF
TRBV5-1	TRBJ2-1	CASSFGGRAPGEQFF
TRBV5-1	TRBJ2-5	CASSPEGLAEETQYF
TRBV6-6	TRBJ2-7	CASSSPRGRSYEQYF
TRBV7-9	TRBJ1-2	CAMGQDLNYGYTF
TRBV18	TRBJ2-4	CASSPQGAKNIQYF
TRBV28	TRBJ2-2	CAGSPVHTGELFF
TRBV5-6	TRBJ1-1	CASSLTGRNTEAFF
TRBV19	TRBJ1-5	CASSLSTGSNYQPQHF
TRBV5-1	TRBJ2-7	CASSLRLAGDEQYF
TRBV27	TRBJ1-3	CASSLRVPSSGNTIYF
TRBV5-1	TRBJ1-5	CASSPGAGGGQPQHF
TRBV7-8	TRBJ1-4	CASSRGTVATNEKLFF
TRBV9	TRBJ1-4	CASSVGGGNEKLFF
TRBV28	TRBJ1-2	CASNRAGTNGYTF
TRBV28	TRBJ1-4	CASSGDLDLATNEKLFF
TRBV9	TRBJ2-3	CASSGTSGGTDTQYF
TRBV25-1	TRBJ2-7	CASSDVVAGGKSNEQYF
TRBV10-1	TRBJ2-1	CASSEPGASGRAEQFF
TRBV5-4	TRBJ2-1	CASSLDTSGRMYNEQFF
TRBV2	TRBJ1-6	CASSAVPGQGPGNSPLHF
TRBV6-5	TRBJ2-5	CASSYSPGLATKTQYF
TRBV5-6	TRBJ1-3	CASSRGGLSGNTIYF
TRBV6-5	TRBJ2-1	CASSSLSNEQFF
TRBV19	TRBJ1-1	CASSATLGNRESAFF
TRBV28	TRBJ2-5	CASMWGTGVETQYF
TRBV4-2	TRBJ2-1	CASSQDRASGGAQQFF